The rows below give T cell receptor beta chains drawn from one sample of a study of CD8 T cells in ankylosing spondylitis. TCRdb independently ran MiXCR on the 5' RACE reads; one entry per CDR3 protein. The sample lists about 360,000 distinct CDR3 sequences; about 20% were seen once. The sequenced material came from blood, either unsorted or a sorted T cell fraction (not recorded which). The origin of the receptors is a male donor with ankylosing spondylitis or in good health (not recorded which). Both conserved end residues are part of each CDR3. The D gene is left open where the match is weak. Clone size appears in some rows only: once, few, many, or a class for an expanded clone.

NA,TRBV20-1,NA,TRBJ2-1,12,CSASGQGNEQFF,TGCAGTGCTAGTGGCCAGGGAAATGAGCAGTTCTTC
TRBD2,TRBV9,few,TRBJ2-7,12,CASSGLAAEQYF,TGTGCCAGCAGTGGACTAGCGGCCGAGCAGTACTTC
NA,TRBV6-5,few,TRBJ1-1,15,CASSYSGLMNTEAFF,TGTGCCAGCAGTTACTCAGGGCTCATGAACACTGAAGCTTTCTTT
TRBD1,TRBV7-9,NA,TRBJ2-2,17,CASSVRQGALGTGELFF,TGTGCCAGCAGCGTCAGACAGGGGGCCCTGGGCACCGGGGAGCTGTTTTTT
TRBD1,TRBV29-1,few,TRBJ2-2,15,CSVEKGQGATGELFF,TGCAGCGTTGAAAAGGGACAGGGGGCCACCGGGGAGCTGTTTTTT
NA,TRBV5-6,few,TRBJ2-7,18,CASSLRVHTAASPYEQYF,TGTGCCAGCAGCTTGCGGGTTCATACCGCCGCATCACCCTACGAGCAGTACTTC
NA,TRBV5-8,NA,TRBJ2-1,14,CASSTGISYNEQFF,TGTGCCAGCAGCACCGGTATCTCCTACAATGAGCAGTTCTTC
NA,TRBV6-1,few,TRBJ2-7,14,CASSDFTRAYEQYF,TGTGCCAGCAGTGATTTTACCAGGGCATACGAGCAGTACTTC
TRBD2,TRBV9,NA,TRBJ2-1,15,CASSTLAGGSNEQFF,TGTGCCAGCAGCACACTAGCGGGGGGAAGCAATGAGCAGTTCTTC
TRBD2,TRBV12-3/TRBV12-4,NA,TRBJ2-3,16,CASSPISGGRTDTQYF,TGTGCCAGCAGTCCAATTAGCGGGGGGCGCACAGATACGCAGTATTTT
NA,TRBV5-6,few,TRBJ2-3,17,CASSLARWGGRADTQYF,TGTGCCAGCAGCTTGGCCCGGTGGGGGGGCCGGGCAGATACGCAGTATTTT
TRBD2,TRBV20-1,many,TRBJ2-4,17,CSAPVRGGKLAKNIQYF,TGCAGTGCCCCCGTGCGGGGGGGCAAACTAGCCAAAAACATTCAGTACTTC
NA,TRBV28,NA,TRBJ1-2,16,CASSGEMDISSYGYTF,TGTGCCAGCAGTGGGGAAATGGACATATCTTCCTATGGCTACACCTTC
TRBD2,TRBV6-5,few,TRBJ2-2,17,CASSYSFAGGNTGELFF,TGTGCCAGCAGTTACTCGTTTGCGGGGGGCAACACCGGGGAGCTGTTTTTT
TRBD1,TRBV7-6,NA,TRBJ2-5,16,CASSSTTDRVEETQYF,TGTGCCAGCAGCTCTACTACTGACAGGGTCGAGGAGACCCAGTACTTC
NA,TRBV7-9,few,TRBJ2-1,13,CASSLGAVDEQFF,TGTGCCAGCAGCTTAGGGGCCGTCGATGAGCAGTTCTTC
NA,TRBV27,NA,TRBJ2-7,13,CASSVQESYEQYF,TGTGCCAGCAGCGTCCAGGAATCCTACGAGCAGTACTTC
NA,TRBV12-3/TRBV12-4,NA,TRBJ2-5,12,CASEGVQETQYF,TGTGCCAGCGAGGGAGTCCAAGAGACCCAGTACTTC
TRBD1,TRBV7-9,few,TRBJ2-7,14,CASSLVVTGIEQYF,TGTGCCAGCAGCTTAGTCGTGACAGGGATCGAGCAGTACTTC
NA,TRBV30,few,TRBJ2-7,13,CAWSVQGAREQYF,TGTGCCTGGAGTGTACAAGGGGCCCGCGAGCAGTACTTC
TRBD1,TRBV28,NA,TRBJ2-5,15,CTSGQGARRRETQYF,TGTACTTCTGGACAGGGAGCTCGGAGACGAGAGACCCAGTACTTC
NA,TRBV12-3/TRBV12-4,NA,TRBJ2-2,13,CASSLGGNGELFF,TGTGCCAGCAGCCTCGGGGGAAACGGGGAGCTGTTTTTT
NA,TRBV12-3/TRBV12-4,few,TRBJ2-3,15,CASTPSGPGTDTQYF,TGTGCCAGCACCCCGTCGGGACCGGGCACAGATACGCAGTATTTT
NA,TRBV2,few,TRBJ2-3,14,CASSEAPSTDTQYF,TGTGCCAGCAGTGAAGCCCCTAGCACAGATACGCAGTATTTT
NA,TRBV20-1,few,TRBJ2-1,15,CSARDRHGAGNEQFF,TGCAGTGCTAGAGATCGTCATGGGGCAGGCAATGAGCAGTTCTTC
NA,TRBV14,NA,TRBJ2-3,14,CASSQNLLEDTQYF,TGTGCCAGCAGCCAAAACCTACTAGAAGATACGCAGTATTTT
NA,TRBV12-3/TRBV12-4,NA,TRBJ2-3,15,CASRVTDYAGGTQYF,TGTGCCAGCAGGGTGACGGACTACGCCGGGGGTACGCAGTATTTT
NA,TRBV20-1,few,TRBJ2-1,14,CSAPGGSIRNEQFF,TGCAGTGCTCCCGGGGGATCGATTAGGAATGAGCAGTTCTTC
TRBD2,TRBV12-3/TRBV12-4,many,TRBJ2-5,15,CASSSVAGVEETQYF,TGTGCCAGCAGTTCGGTAGCGGGGGTAGAAGAGACCCAGTACTTC
NA,TRBV27,many,TRBJ2-1,14,CASSPSASYNEQFF,TGTGCCAGCAGTCCGTCAGCCTCCTACAATGAGCAGTTCTTC
TRBD1,TRBV10-2,few,TRBJ2-7,15,CASSVGQGGTYEQYF,TGCGCCAGCAGCGTTGGACAGGGTGGTACCTACGAGCAGTACTTC